Listed here are 25 T cell receptor beta chains from one sample, sequenced in a study of PD-L1 blockade in urothelial cancer (dated by TCRdb to the late 2010s). Receptor libraries were prepared by the immunoSEQ multiplex PCR assay. What TCRdb holds here is the immuneACCESS table cut down to in-frame rearrangements. Part of the clones is not present; checked against another copy, under half of the missing clones reflect an unresolved V gene, and the others are unexplained. The table for this sample lists some 110,000 clones; more than 85% of them were counted only once. The ten largest account for less than 5% of the sample. What this sample's time point label stands for: peripheral blood 6 weeks after treatment start. Sequences were derived from PBMCs, sampled around atezolizumab (anti-PD-L1) treatment. Receptor source: a man in his fifties or sixties with urothelial cancer.

The rearrangement links TRBV7-9 to TRBJ1-2; 8 bases line up with TRBD1. Germline values: CDR1 SEHNR, CDR2 FQNEAQ (reference sequence). The J segment lost 2 bases and the V segment lost 4 bases, leaving 6 bases of the junction unmatched. The CDR3 extends over 15 amino acids. The CDR3 region is CASSSQTGENYGYTF. The CDR3, as DNA: TGTGCCAGCAGCTCCCAGACAGGGGAGAACTATGGCTACACCTTC.

The chain combines TRBV2 with TRBJ2-5, with 8 bases matching TRBD2. V trimming: 2 bases; J trimming: 5 bases; junction bases outside the gene matches: 7. The CDR3 runs 15 residues. The V gene's germline CDR1 is SNHLY and CDR2 FYNNEI. The CDR3 here is CASSELSGGGETQYF. In nucleotides, the CDR3 is TGTGCCAGCAGTGAACTGAGCGGGGGAGGGGAGACCCAGTACTTC.

This chain joins TRBV7-2 and TRBJ2-5; 12 nucleotides align to TRBD2. J was trimmed by 10 bases and V by 5 bases; bases with no gene match: 5. The germline CDR1 and CDR2 sequences are SGHTA and FQGNSA. The CDR3 contains 13 residues. In nucleotides, the CDR3 is TGTGCCAGCAGCCGACTAGCGGGGGAAGGCCAGTACTTC. It translates to CASSRLAGEGQYF.

The chain joins TRBV9 to TRBJ2-1; D is uncertain. CDR3 length equals 11 residues. V gave up 4 bases and J gave up 4 bases, with 3 bases separating them. Germline CDR1 SGDLS, CDR2 YYNGEE. DNA of the CDR3: TGTGCCAGCAGCCTTTACAATGAGCAGTTCTTC. The encoded protein is CASSLYNEQFF.

The J gene is TRBJ1-1, the V gene TRBV5-1, with a tentative D call TRBD1 (6 bases). The CDR3 length is 14 residues. Germline V CDR1 and CDR2: SGHRS, YFSETQ. Trimming removed 2 bases at V and 4 bases at J, with 12 bases between. The DNA of the CDR3 is TGCGCCAGCAGCTTTGCAGGGGTGGGCACTGAAGCTTTCTTT. Residues: CASSFAGVGTEAFF.

V gene TRBV7-2 combines with J gene TRBJ2-1, with 11 nucleotides matching TRBD1. The germline V gene encodes CDR1 SGHTA and CDR2 FQGNSA. The CDR3 is made up of 17 amino acids. V shed 6 bases, J shed 4 bases, and the junction held 11 bases outside the gene matches. In nucleotides, the CDR3 is TGTGCCAGCAGACTCGAAGTAGGGACAGGGGGTTACAATGAGCAGTTCTTC. It yields the protein CASRLEVGTGGYNEQFF.

The chain carries TRBV18 and TRBJ2-1; 15 positions agree with TRBD2. Germline CDR1 and CDR2: KGHSH and LQKENI. Trimming at V came to 2 bases and at J to 9 bases, leaving 2 bases not matched to a gene. This CDR3 region has 15 residues. For the CDR3, the DNA is TGTGCCAGCTCACCAGGACTAGCGGGAGGGAGTGAGCAGTTCTTC. This encodes CASSPGLAGGSEQFF.

This clone was seen a single time. V usage is TRBV6-5 and J usage is TRBJ2-5, with a possible D match to TRBD2 (6 bases). The germline CDR1 and CDR2 sequences are MNHEY and SVGAGI. The CDR3 totals 15 residues. The V gene lost 0 bases and the J gene lost 6 bases, with 14 bases spanning the gap. The CDR3 DNA sequence: TGTGCCAGCAGTTACTCCTATAGACTAGGAAAGACCCAGTACTTC. Encoded protein: CASSYSYRLGKTQYF.

The rearrangement uses TRBV4-2 and TRBJ2-1; 8 positions agree with TRBD2. V gave up 4 bases and J gave up 8 bases; unmatched junction bases: 10. CDR3 length: 15 residues. Per germline, CDR1 LGHNA and CDR2 YNFKEQ. The CDR3 is CASSRGGGTPDEQFF. CDR3 nucleotides: TGTGCCAGCAGCCGGGGCGGGGGGACCCCTGATGAGCAGTTCTTC.

The V call is TRBV9, the J call TRBJ2-1, with D possibly being TRBD2 (6 bases). The CDR3 spans 12 residues. Germline CDR1 and CDR2: SGDLS and YYNGEE. V lost 3 bases, J lost 6 bases, and 7 bases lay in between. This CDR3 reads CASSEGGNEQFF. The CDR3 DNA reads TGTGCCAGCAGCGAGGGAGGCAATGAGCAGTTCTTC. Together with reference TRBV9 and TRBJ2-1, the CDR3 gives the full variable domain: DSGVTQTPKHLITATGQRVTLRCSPRSGDLSVYWYQQSLDQGLQFLIQYYNGEERAKGNILERFSAQQFPDLHSELNLSSLELGDSALYFCASSEGGNEQFFGPGTRLTVL.

This rearrangement joins TRBV5-1 to TRBJ2-7; 9 positions agree with TRBD1. After removal of 4 bases from V and 7 bases from J, the junction contained 9 bases not matched to a gene. The CDR3 has 14 amino acids. Looked up from germline, CDR1 is SGHRS and CDR2 is YFSETQ. This CDR3 reads CASSAPDRGGEQYF. The CDR3, as DNA: TGCGCCAGCAGCGCACCGGACAGGGGAGGGGAGCAGTACTTC.

V gene TRBV6-1 combines with J gene TRBJ2-3; TRBD2 matches 16 bases. Germline V gene lookup returns CDR1 MNHNS and CDR2 SASEGT. The V gene end was trimmed by 5 bases and the J gene end by 6 bases; junction bases not matched to a gene: 14. This CDR3 region has 19 residues. CDR3 protein: CASSQGGLAGGRIPDTQYF. Here the CDR3 DNA reads TGTGCCAGCAGTCAAGGGGGACTAGCGGGGGGGCGGATCCCCGATACGCAGTATTTT.

The chain employs TRBV6-5 and TRBJ2-7; possible D gene TRBD1, 5 bases. The germline V and J ends were trimmed by 6 bases and 0 bases, with 9 bases remaining between them. Looked up from germline, CDR1 is MNHEY and CDR2 is SVGAGI. The CDR3 sequence is 13 residues long. The CDR3 loop is CASRRTSSYEQYF. Here the CDR3 DNA reads TGTGCCAGCAGACGGACAAGCTCCTACGAGCAGTACTTC.

The chain employs TRBV5-8 and TRBJ1-5; D possibly corresponds to TRBD1 (6 bases). The ends were cut back, 4 bases at V and 5 bases at J, with 10 bases in the middle. Germline CDR1 reads SGHTS; CDR2 reads YDEGEE. The CDR3 is 13 amino acids. The CDR3 spells CASSITGYQPQHF. In nucleotides, the CDR3 is TGTGCCAGCAGCATCACAGGGTATCAGCCCCAGCATTTT.

This chain uses TRBV28 with TRBJ1-1; D might be TRBD1 (5 bases). V was clipped by 3 bases and J by 2 bases, with 16 bases between them. Germline V gives CDR1 MDHEN, CDR2 SYDVKM. The CDR3 loop spans 16 amino acids. CDR3 bases: TGTGCCAGCAGTTTTTCGCTAGGGGATATAAACACTGAAGCTTTCTTT. The encoded protein is CASSFSLGDINTEAFF. Full variable domain (missing parts from reference TRBV28 and TRBJ1-1): DVKVTQSSRYLVKRTGEKVFLECVQDMDHENMFWYRQDPGLGLRLIYFSYDVKMKEKGDIPEGYSVSREKKERFSLILESASTNQTSMYLCASSFSLGDINTEAFFGQGTRLTVV.

The rearrangement joins TRBV7-2 to TRBJ1-2, with 9 bases that match TRBD1. V lost 5 bases and J lost 7; bases outside the gene matches: 11. CDR1 and CDR2 from the germline V gene are SGHTA and FQGNSA. This CDR3 spans 15 amino acids. This CDR3 reads CASSPGQGPWAGYTF. Here the CDR3 DNA reads TGTGCCAGCAGCCCTGGACAGGGGCCATGGGCTGGCTACACCTTC.

The V gene is TRBV11-3, the J gene TRBJ2-5; D gene ambiguous. V dropped 4 bases and J dropped 5 bases, with 11 bases sitting between them. The CDR3 totals 13 residues. CDR1 and CDR2 (germline): SGHNT, YENEEA. CDR3 in DNA: TGTGCCAGCAGCTCCCAGCTAGAGGAGACCCAGTACTTC. Translated, it gives CASSSQLEETQYF. Combining the CDR3 with reference TRBV11-3 and TRBJ2-5 gives the whole variable domain EAGVVQSPRYKIIEKKQPVAFWCNPISGHNTLYWYLQNLGQGPELLIRYENEEAVDDSQLPKDRFSAERLKGVDSTLKIQPAELGDSAVYLCASSSQLEETQYFGPGTRLLVL.

J is TRBJ2-3 and V is TRBV10-3, with TRBD2 identical over 10 bases. This CDR3 has 16 amino acids. V was clipped by 6 bases and J by 4 bases; unmatched bases: 10. Germline CDR1 is ENHRY and CDR2 is SYGVKD. The chain's CDR3 is CAISINSGGASDTQYF. The CDR3 DNA sequence: TGTGCCATCAGCATAAACAGCGGGGGGGCCTCAGATACGCAGTATTTT.

This chain links TRBV5-4 with TRBJ1-4; D uncertain. V was pared by 0 bases and J by 7 bases, with 13 bases between. Looked up from germline, CDR1 is SGHNT and CDR2 is YYREEE (reference sequence). The CDR3 sequence is 15 residues long. In DNA form, the CDR3 reads TGTGCCAGCAGCTTGGCCGCCGGGATTGGTGAAAAACTGTTTTTT. Protein sequence: CASSLAAGIGEKLFF. Supplemented by reference TRBV5-4 and TRBJ1-4, the full variable domain reads ETGVTQSPTHLIKTRGQQVTLRCSSQSGHNTVSWYQQALGQGPQFIFQYYREEENGRGNFPPRFSGLQFPNYSSELNVNALELDDSALYLCASSLAAGIGEKLFFGSGTQLSVL.

The gene calls are TRBV28 and TRBJ2-7; 9 bases are shared with TRBD2. This CDR3 has 13 residues. V shed 3 bases and J 3 bases; nucleotides not matched to a gene: 0. Germline CDR1 and CDR2: MDHEN and SYDVKM. CDR3 DNA sequence: TGTGCCAGCAGTTTTAGCGGGAGCTACGAGCAGTACTTC. Amino acids: CASSFSGSYEQYF.

This clone was counted only a few times. This sequence joins TRBV7-9 and TRBJ2-3; TRBD2 matches at 8 bases. The CDR3 totals 16 residues. Per germline, CDR1 SEHNR and CDR2 FQNEAQ (reference sequence). Trimming cost V 2 bases and J 2 bases; bases outside gene matches: 6. The chain's CDR3 is CASSLRLASPTDTQYF. The CDR3 DNA follows: TGTGCCAGCAGCTTAAGACTAGCGTCCCCCACAGATACGCAGTATTTT.

The CDR3 region is CASSLIMGRGGAAYEQYF. In DNA form, the CDR3 reads TGTGCCAGCAGCTTGATTATGGGGCGGGGGGGCGCTGCCTACGAGCAGTACTTC. V usage is TRBV7-2 and J usage is TRBJ2-7; 9 bases are a match to TRBD2. The CDR3 consists of 18 residues. Germline CDR1 and CDR2: SGHTA and FQGNSA. Trimming took 3 bases from V and 2 from J; bases not matched to a gene: 14. The entire variable domain, with the rest obtained from reference TRBV7-2 and TRBJ2-7, is as follows: GAGVSQSPSNKVTEKGKDVELRCDPISGHTALYWYRQSLGQGLEFLIYFQGNSAPDKSGLPSDRFSAERTGGSVSTLTIQRTQQEDSAVYLCASSLIMGRGGAAYEQYFGPGTRLTVT.

This clone appeared a single time. The CDR3 bases are TGTGCCAGCAGTGATAGCGGAAACACCGGGGAGCTGTTTTTT. This translates into CASSDSGNTGELFF. The rearrangement joins TRBV19 to TRBJ2-2; a possible D gene is TRBD2 (6 bases). CDR1 is LNHDA and CDR2 is SQIVND in the germline V gene (reference sequence). Between the trimmed V and J ends, which lost 9 bases and 2 bases, there was a span of 13 bases. CDR3 length equals 14 residues.

The chain combines TRBV6-1 with TRBJ2-2; possibly TRBD2 for D (5 bases). Trimming removed 3 bases from V and 7 bases from J, with 12 bases in between. Germline V lookup: CDR1 MNHNS, CDR2 SASEGT. The CDR3 length is 14 residues. CDR3 region: CASSEFRRSGELFF. The CDR3 DNA is TGTGCCAGCAGTGAGTTTCGGAGGAGCGGGGAGCTGTTTTTT.

V usage is TRBV30 and J usage is TRBJ1-2; D perhaps matches TRBD1 (5 bases). V lost 2 bases to trimming and J lost 0 bases, with 10 bases between them. The germline V gene encodes CDR1 GTSNPN and CDR2 SVGIG (reference sequence). CDR3 length: 14 residues. CDR3 nucleotides: TGTGCCTGGAGTTCGAAAGGGGCTAACTATGGCTACACCTTC. It codes for CAWSSKGANYGYTF.